This TCR beta chain comes out of a study of blood T cells in healthy people across ages. V lost 0 bases, J lost 3 bases, and 1 base stayed unmatched. CDR1 is MGHRA, CDR2 YSYEKL, per germline. The length of the CDR3 is 14 residues. The second PCR ran about 6 to 11 cycles with a sample-barcoded 5' primer and J-beta primers. Carrying 12 random nucleotides, a template-switch adaptor labeled each individual cDNA molecule. TCRdb analysed the 5' RACE reads with MiXCR anew, one entry per CDR3 protein. This sample has some 670,000 distinct CDR3 sequences, with around 52% found just once. Study-wide results and caveats: Older age went with lower TCR beta diversity per million T cells, in a roughly linear way.

About this clonotype: Its antigen is unknown.

The sample taken for sequencing was blood. The chain links TRBV4-1 to TRBJ2-7; TRBD2 aligns across 8 bases. This receptor was obtained from an elderly woman in good health. The CDR3 here is CASSQETSVYEQYF. The CDR3 DNA is TGCGCCAGCAGCCAAGAGACTAGCGTCTACGAGCAGTACTTC.